These T cell receptor beta chains were read from a single sample in a study of T cells in Graves' hyperthyroidism and ophthalmopathy. A single record per CDR3 protein comes from TCRdb applying MiXCR to the multiplex PCR reads. The sample holds around 600,000 distinct CDR3 sequences; roughly 15% are singletons and the top ten take about an eighth. The sequencing input was blood. These receptors all come from a woman aged 50 to 65 with Graves' ophthalmopathy. The CDR3 runs from the conserved cysteine through the conserved F or W. D genes are given only for firm matches. The size field is filled for only some rows; it gives once, few, many or a size class.

v_call	d_call	clone_size	j_call	cdr3_length	cdr3_aa	cdr3_nt
TRBV5-5	.	many	TRBJ2-2	16	CASRVTGTSNTGELFF	TGTGCCAGCAGAGTTACCGGGACTTCGAACACCGGGGAGCTGTTTTTT
TRBV20-1	.	many	TRBJ2-7	13	CSATPGVGYEQYF	TGCAGTGCCACCCCAGGGGTGGGGTACGAGCAGTACTTC
TRBV30	.	many	TRBJ2-3	14	CAWSVRGAMDTQYF	TGTGCCTGGAGTGTCAGAGGAGCGATGGATACGCAGTATTTT
TRBV12-3/TRBV12-4	.	many	TRBJ2-1	14	CASSLDVSYNEQFF	TGTGCCAGCAGTTTAGACGTTTCCTACAATGAGCAGTTCTTC
TRBV9	.	.	TRBJ1-6	14	CASSVATANSPLHF	TGTGCCAGCAGCGTAGCGACCGCGAATTCACCCCTCCACTTT
TRBV6-2/TRBV6-3	TRBD2	few	TRBJ2-1	14	CASSTSGSANEQFF	TGTGCCAGCTCCACTAGCGGGAGTGCCAATGAGCAGTTCTTC
TRBV7-2	.	.	TRBJ1-3	17	CASSLEDLINSGNTIYF	TGTGCCAGCAGCTTAGAGGACCTAATTAACTCTGGAAACACCATATATTTT
TRBV19	.	.	TRBJ2-4	15	CARIDPGLALDIQYF	TGTGCCAGGATAGACCCGGGACTTGCTTTGGACATTCAGTACTTC
TRBV28	TRBD2	.	TRBJ2-1	15	CASSTGTRGYNEQFF	TGTGCCAGCAGTACCGGGACTAGAGGTTACAATGAGCAGTTCTTC
TRBV30	.	many	TRBJ2-7	13	CAWSSGAAYEQYF	TGTGCCTGGAGTTCGGGGGCGGCCTACGAGCAGTACTTC
TRBV4-3	TRBD1	few	TRBJ2-5	16	CASSQVETGELETQYF	TGCGCCAGCAGCCAGGTAGAGACAGGGGAGCTAGAGACCCAGTACTTC
TRBV12-5	.	many	TRBJ1-2	13	CASARPRSPGYTF	TGTGCTAGTGCCCGGCCTCGATCCCCTGGCTACACCTTC
TRBV20-1	.	many	TRBJ2-1	11	CSARSYNEQFF	TGCAGTGCTAGGTCGTACAATGAGCAGTTCTTC
TRBV5-8	.	few	TRBJ2-3	15	CASTQRTSNTDTQYF	TGTGCCAGCACTCAAAGGACCTCCAACACAGATACGCAGTATTTT
TRBV2	.	many	TRBJ1-1	17	CASSVPLKTRPANEAFF	TGTGCCAGCAGTGTCCCTCTCAAGACACGTCCAGCAAATGAAGCTTTCTTT
TRBV7-3	.	few	TRBJ2-7	14	CASSAGTPAYEQYF	TGTGCCAGCAGCGCCGGGACACCAGCCTACGAGCAGTACTTC
TRBV12-5	TRBD1	few	TRBJ2-2	18	CASGLARGTGANTGELFF	TGTGCTAGTGGTTTGGCTAGGGGGACAGGGGCCAACACCGGGGAGCTGTTTTTT
TRBV7-3	TRBD2	.	TRBJ2-1	12	CASSGGEDEQFF	TGTGCCAGCAGCGGGGGGGAGGATGAGCAGTTCTTC
TRBV12-3/TRBV12-4	.	many	TRBJ2-7	13	CASSFKQGYEQYF	TGTGCCAGCAGTTTTAAGCAGGGCTACGAGCAGTACTTC
TRBV28	TRBD2	many	TRBJ2-1	17	CASSPEGASGRADEQFF	TGTGCCAGCAGTCCCGAGGGGGCTAGCGGGAGGGCCGATGAGCAGTTCTTC
TRBV18	.	many	TRBJ2-2	13	CASSGTNTGELFF	TGTGCCAGCTCCGGGACGAACACCGGGGAGCTGTTTTTT
TRBV5-1	.	.	TRBJ2-7	14	CASSLMGRGYEQYF	TGCGCCAGCAGCTTGATGGGCAGGGGCTACGAGCAGTACTTC
TRBV12-3/TRBV12-4	TRBD1	many	TRBJ1-2	15	CASSPYVGGGKGYTF	TGTGCCAGCAGTCCCTACGTCGGAGGGGGCAAGGGCTACACCTTC
TRBV7-9	.	many	TRBJ1-5	14	CASSFWDSNQPQHF	TGTGCCAGCAGCTTCTGGGATAGCAATCAGCCCCAGCATTTT
TRBV7-9	.	.	TRBJ1-4	14	CASSPPGLGEKLFF	TGTGCCAGCAGCCCCCCCGGGTTGGGTGAAAAACTGTTTTTT
TRBV27	.	.	TRBJ2-6	18	CASTPRGPLLSGANVLTF	TGTGCCAGCACCCCCCGGGGCCCTCTCCTCTCTGGGGCCAACGTCCTGACTTTC
TRBV24-1	.	many	TRBJ2-3	17	CATSDLGTAASTDTQYF	TGTGCCACCAGTGACCTCGGGACTGCAGCTAGCACAGATACGCAGTATTTT
TRBV18	.	few	TRBJ2-2	15	CASSPLPGAGGELFF	TGTGCCAGCTCACCACTGCCGGGGGCAGGCGGGGAGCTGTTTTTT
TRBV7-9	.	.	TRBJ2-1	16	CASRLQRGNYYNEQFF	TGTGCCAGCCGCCTACAAAGGGGGAATTACTACAATGAGCAGTTCTTC
TRBV7-2	TRBD1	.	TRBJ2-3	13	CASSFDRGRTQYF	TGTGCCAGCAGCTTTGACAGGGGGCGTACGCAGTATTTT
TRBV15	TRBD2	many	TRBJ2-1	15	CATSGLAGVGNEQFF	TGTGCCACCAGCGGACTAGCGGGAGTTGGCAATGAGCAGTTCTTC
TRBV19	.	.	TRBJ1-5	15	CASSIVRSSNQPQHF	TGTGCCAGTAGTATAGTTAGGAGTAGCAATCAGCCCCAGCATTTT
TRBV7-3	.	.	TRBJ1-2	15	CASSLGNTGIYGYTF	TGTGCCAGCAGCTTAGGAAACACAGGGATCTATGGCTACACCTTC
TRBV28	.	many	TRBJ2-1	12	CASSLVTGEQFF	TGTGCCAGCAGTTTAGTGACAGGAGAGCAGTTCTTC
TRBV5-6	.	.	TRBJ1-1	15	CASSPTARRNTEAFF	TGTGCCAGCAGCCCAACGGCGCGCCGAAACACTGAAGCTTTCTTT
TRBV7-2	.	few	TRBJ2-5	14	CASSLQNSGETQYF	TGTGCCAGCAGCCTGCAGAATAGCGGTGAGACCCAGTACTTC
TRBV5-4	.	.	TRBJ2-3	15	CASSLEGTGADTQYF	TGTGCCAGCAGCTTGGAAGGGACGGGCGCAGATACGCAGTATTTT
TRBV6-2/TRBV6-3	.	.	TRBJ1-4	16	CASKPPEAGRGEKLFF	TGTGCCAGCAAACCTCCGGAGGCAGGGAGAGGAGAAAAACTGTTTTTT
TRBV20-1	.	many	TRBJ2-3	12	CSAARGADTQYF	TGCAGTGCCGCGAGGGGGGCAGATACGCAGTATTTT
TRBV30	.	few	TRBJ2-1	16	CAWSRALSGGWDEQFF	TGTGCCTGGAGTCGTGCCTTGTCTGGGGGTTGGGATGAGCAGTTCTTC
TRBV28	.	many	TRBJ1-1	12	CASSLLQGEAFF	TGTGCCAGCAGTTTATTGCAGGGCGAGGCTTTCTTT
TRBV5-6	TRBD1	.	TRBJ2-1	18	CASSLVFMDRVTYNEQFF	TGTGCCAGCAGCTTGGTATTCATGGACAGGGTAACCTACAATGAGCAGTTCTTC
TRBV7-3	TRBD1	many	TRBJ1-1	18	CASSLTLGQGHLNTEAFF	TGTGCCAGCAGCTTAACGTTGGGACAGGGCCACTTGAACACTGAAGCTTTCTTT
TRBV7-2	.	many	TRBJ2-7	14	CASSLVRETYEQYF	TGTGCCAGCAGCTTAGTCCGGGAGACCTACGAGCAGTACTTC
TRBV2	.	few	TRBJ1-4	15	CASSPRVGITEKLFF	TGTGCCAGCAGCCCCCGGGTGGGAATTACTGAAAAACTGTTTTTT
TRBV6-1	.	few	TRBJ1-2	12	CASRGVSYGYTF	TGTGCCAGCAGGGGGGTTTCCTATGGCTACACCTTC
TRBV20-1	.	few	TRBJ2-3	15	CSASPIVDLTDTQYF	TGCAGTGCTAGTCCGATCGTGGACCTCACAGATACGCAGTATTTT